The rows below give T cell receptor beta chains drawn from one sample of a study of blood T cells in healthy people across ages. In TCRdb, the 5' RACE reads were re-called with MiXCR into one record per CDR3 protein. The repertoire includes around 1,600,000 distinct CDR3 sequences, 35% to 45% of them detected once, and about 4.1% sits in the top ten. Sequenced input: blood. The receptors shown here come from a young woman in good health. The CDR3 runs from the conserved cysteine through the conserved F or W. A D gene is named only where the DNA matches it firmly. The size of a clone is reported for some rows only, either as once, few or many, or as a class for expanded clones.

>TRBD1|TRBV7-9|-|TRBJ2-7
CASSPDRGRSGGQYF
TGTGCCAGCAGCCCGGACAGGGGCCGCTCTGGAGGGCAGTACTTC
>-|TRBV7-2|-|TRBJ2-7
CASSSRGGEYEQYF
TGTGCCAGCAGCTCGCGAGGGGGAGAATACGAGCAGTACTTC
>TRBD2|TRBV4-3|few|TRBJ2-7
CASSQATSGRVYEQYF
TGCGCCAGCAGCCAAGCGACTAGCGGGAGGGTCTACGAGCAGTACTTC
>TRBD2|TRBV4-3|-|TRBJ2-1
CAGSQTLAGDYNEQFF
TGCGCCGGCAGCCAAACACTAGCGGGGGACTACAATGAGCAGTTCTTC
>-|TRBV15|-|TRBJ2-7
CATSRDLGFYEQYF
TGTGCCACCAGCAGAGATCTCGGGTTCTACGAGCAGTACTTC
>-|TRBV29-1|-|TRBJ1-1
CSVVRGDTEDFF
TGCAGCGTTGTTCGGGGGGACACTGAAGATTTCTTT
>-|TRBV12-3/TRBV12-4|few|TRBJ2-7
CASRDHEQYF
TGTGCCAGCAGGGACCACGAGCAGTACTTC
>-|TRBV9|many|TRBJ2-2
CASSVDLAVNTGELFF
TGTGCCAGCAGCGTAGACCTAGCAGTGAACACCGGGGAGCTGTTTTTT
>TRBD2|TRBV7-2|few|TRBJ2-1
CASSLRSGGAARSYNEQFF
TGTGCCAGCAGCTTAAGAAGCGGGGGGGCCGCTAGGTCCTACAATGAGCAGTTCTTC
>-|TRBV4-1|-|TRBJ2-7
CASSQDGGSTSYYEQYF
TGCGCCAGCAGCCAAGATGGGGGCTCCACCTCTTACTACGAGCAGTACTTC
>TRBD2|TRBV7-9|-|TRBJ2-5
CASSLVPSGIQETQYF
TGTGCCAGCAGCTTAGTCCCTAGCGGGATCCAAGAGACCCAGTACTTC
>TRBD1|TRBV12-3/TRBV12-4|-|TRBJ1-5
CASNRTGNSNQPQHF
TGTGCCAGCAACCGGACAGGAAATAGCAATCAGCCCCAGCATTTT
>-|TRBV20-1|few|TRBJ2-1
CSAQTGGVDNEQFF
TGCAGTGCCCAGACAGGTGGAGTCGACAATGAGCAGTTCTTC
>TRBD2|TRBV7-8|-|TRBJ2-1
CASSLWLAGVYNEQFF
TGTGCCAGCAGCTTATGGCTAGCGGGAGTTTACAATGAGCAGTTCTTC
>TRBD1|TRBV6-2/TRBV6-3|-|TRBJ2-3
CASHPGGGADTQYF
TGTGCCAGCCACCCAGGGGGCGGCGCAGATACGCAGTATTTT
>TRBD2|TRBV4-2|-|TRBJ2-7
CASSQEGLAYEQYF
TGTGCCAGCAGCCAAGAAGGACTAGCCTACGAGCAGTACTTC
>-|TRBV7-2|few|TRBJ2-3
CASSGSLPQLSTDTQYF
TGTGCCAGCAGCGGCTCACTACCCCAACTGAGCACAGATACGCAGTATTTT
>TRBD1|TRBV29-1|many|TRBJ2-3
CSATGQGTDTQYF
TGCAGCGCTACGGGACAGGGAACAGATACGCAGTATTTT
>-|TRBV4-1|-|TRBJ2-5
CASSQDRSGVPYNEQYF
TGCGCCAGCAGCCAAGATCGGTCGGGAGTGCCCTACAATGAGCAGTACTTC
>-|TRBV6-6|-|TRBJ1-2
CASSPDGGYTF
TGTGCCAGCAGTCCCGACGGGGGCTACACCTTC
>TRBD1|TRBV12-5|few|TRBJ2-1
CASGAGTGYNEQFF
TGTGCTAGTGGGGCCGGGACAGGCTACAATGAGCAGTTCTTC
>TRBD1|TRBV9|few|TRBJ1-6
CASSAGQGGNSPLHF
TGTGCCAGCAGCGCCGGACAGGGAGGTAATTCACCCCTCCACTTT
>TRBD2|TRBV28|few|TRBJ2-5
CASSFPGLAVQETQYF
TGTGCCAGCAGTTTCCCGGGACTAGCGGTTCAAGAGACCCAGTACTTC
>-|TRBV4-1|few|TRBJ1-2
CASSQPLAPRNGYTF
TGCGCCAGCAGCCAACCCTTGGCCCCTCGAAATGGCTACACCTTC
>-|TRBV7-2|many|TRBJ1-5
CASSLAGGFNQPQHF
TGTGCCAGCAGCTTGGCCGGGGGCTTCAATCAGCCCCAGCATTTT